The following is a TCR beta chain sequence with its context. Per germline, CDR1 SGHVS and CDR2 FQNEAQ. Deletions cut 8 bases from V and 2 bases from J, with 7 bases between. The CDR3 is 11 amino acids. RNA transcripts yielded amplified TCR beta CDR3 regions. TCR CDR3 underwent first-round RT-PCR with the HTBI primer set. TCRdb re-called the multiplex PCR reads with MiXCR, one entry per CDR3 protein. The table lists about 700,000 distinct CDR3 sequences, 40% to 55% of them singletons. The record originates from a study of T cells in Graves' hyperthyroidism and ophthalmopathy. The V call is TRBV7-8, the J call TRBJ2-7; D remains unclear. The clonotype originates from an adult man with Graves' disease, either hyperthyroidism or ophthalmopathy (not recorded which). Sequencing input: peripheral blood or thyroid tissue (not recorded which). The CDR3 protein is CASWAPYEQYF. Here the CDR3 DNA reads TGTGCCAGCTGGGCCCCCTACGAGCAGTACTTC.